This T cell receptor (beta chain) was identified in a study of human T cells and chemical hapten exposure. Documented time point: patch test 2, 6 weeks after DPC sensitization. Treatment indicated: therapeutic diphenylcyclopropenone sensitization with weekly scalp DPC. Via MiXCR, TCRdb re-called the RACE reads, giving one row per CDR3 protein. This sample carries just over 350,000 distinct CDR3 sequences, over 6% of them seen once, and the ten largest clones take under 7%. Germline assignment: CDR1 LGHNA and CDR2 YNFKEQ. Trimming removed 2 bases from V and 0 bases from J, with 19 bases in between. The CDR3 covers 18 residues.

Sequenced material: whole blood, taken in connection with sensitization to the hapten diphenylcyclopropenone (DPC). The receptor was isolated from a woman between 18 and 29 years old with alopecia areata. Some clones in this sample may be carry-over from other donors' samples. The chain employs TRBV4-2 and TRBJ1-1; D is unresolved. The CDR3 spells CASSQSTPGFLVNTEAFF. The CDR3, as DNA: TGTGCCAGCAGCCAATCCACCCCCGGGTTCCTAGTGAACACTGAAGCTTTCTTT.